There are a few counts of the clone carrying this TCR beta chain. What it binds is not known. This record comes from a study of early T cells in non-severe SARS-CoV-2 infection. About the study: It was bulk RNA from unsorted whole blood that was sequenced, and the chains were unpaired.

Individual cDNA molecules received unique molecular identifiers during library preparation. TCRdb re-derived calls from the 5' RACE reads in MiXCR, one entry per CDR3 protein. The repertoire holds around 80,000 distinct CDR3 sequences, with approximately 14% as singletons. CDR3 length equals 12 residues. The ends were cut back, 1 base at V and 6 bases at J, with 4 bases in the middle. The study's findings and limits: Matches to VDJdb favored anti-spike CD8 responses and missed private and CD4 specificities.

The chain joins TRBV12-3 or TRBV12-4 to TRBJ1-5; D uncertain. The origin of this receptor is an adult who was a healthcare worker with PCR-confirmed SARS-CoV-2 infection or an uninfected control (not recorded which). Specimen: whole blood. The CDR3 sequence is CASSLDVQPQHF. CDR3 DNA: TGTGCCAGCAGTTTAGATGTTCAGCCCCAGCATTTT.